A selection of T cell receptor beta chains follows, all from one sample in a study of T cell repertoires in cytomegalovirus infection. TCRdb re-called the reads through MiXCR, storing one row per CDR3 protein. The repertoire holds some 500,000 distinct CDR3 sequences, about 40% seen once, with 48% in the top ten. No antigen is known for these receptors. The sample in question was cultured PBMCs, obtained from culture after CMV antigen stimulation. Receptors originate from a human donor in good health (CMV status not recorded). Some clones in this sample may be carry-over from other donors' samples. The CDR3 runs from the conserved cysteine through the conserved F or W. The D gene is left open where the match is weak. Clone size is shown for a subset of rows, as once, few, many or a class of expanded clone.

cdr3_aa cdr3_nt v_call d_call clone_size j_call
CATLKRLPNF TGTGCCACCCTAAAAAGGTTACCAAACTTC TRBV2 NA NA TRBJ1-2
CASSLGGGYYGYTF TGTGCCAGCAGCTTAGGGGGGGGGTACTATGGCTACACCTTC TRBV7-2 NA few TRBJ1-2
CASSLGTVIEDTQYF TGTGCCAGCAGCTTGGGGACAGTGATTGAAGATACGCAGTATTTT TRBV5-4 NA NA TRBJ2-3
CSAGDFSYGYTF TGCAGTGCTGGTGACTTCTCCTATGGCTACACCTTC TRBV20-1 NA NA TRBJ1-2
CASHDREGQPQHF TGTGCCAGCCATGACAGGGAGGGACAGCCCCAGCATTTT TRBV2 TRBD1 NA TRBJ1-5
CASSPRVDRYGYTF TGTGCCAGCAGCCCCAGGGTGGACCGCTATGGCTACACCTTC TRBV7-8 NA many TRBJ1-2
CASSLRGYYYEQYF TGTGCCAGCAGCTTAAGAGGGTATTACTACGAGCAGTACTTC TRBV7-2 NA few TRBJ2-7
CASSEDSGGVETQYF TGTGCCAGCAGTGAAGATAGCGGGGGGGTGGAGACCCAGTACTTC TRBV2 TRBD2 few TRBJ2-5
CASWVVTGDQMNTEAFF TGTGCCAGCTGGGTCGTCACAGGGGACCAAATGAACACTGAAGCTTTCTTT TRBV7-4 TRBD1 NA TRBJ1-1
CASSLLAGGYEQYF TGTGCCAGCAGCTTACTAGCGGGGGGTTACGAGCAGTACTTC TRBV7-6 TRBD2 few TRBJ2-7
CASSGLARNEQFF TGTGCCAGCTCGGGACTAGCGCGCAATGAGCAGTTCTTC TRBV2 TRBD2 NA TRBJ2-1
CASSIINQPQHF TGTGCCAGCAGTATTATCAATCAGCCCCAGCATTTT TRBV28 NA few TRBJ1-5
CASSLGSPGLFNEKLFF TGCGCCAGCAGCTTGGGGAGTCCAGGGCTATTTAATGAAAAACTGTTTTTT TRBV5-1 NA NA TRBJ1-4